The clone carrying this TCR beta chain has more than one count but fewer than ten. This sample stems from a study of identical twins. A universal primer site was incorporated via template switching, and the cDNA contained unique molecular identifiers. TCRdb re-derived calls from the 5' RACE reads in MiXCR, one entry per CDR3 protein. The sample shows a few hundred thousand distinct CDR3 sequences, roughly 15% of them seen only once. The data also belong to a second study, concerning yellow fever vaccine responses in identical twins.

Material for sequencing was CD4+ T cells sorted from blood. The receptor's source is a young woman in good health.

The CDR3 loop reads CATSPRFSYNEQFF. Here the CDR3 DNA reads TGTGCCACCAGCCCGCGTTTCTCCTACAATGAGCAGTTCTTC. The chain carries TRBV10-3 and TRBJ2-1, with D unresolved. The germline gives CDR1 ENHRY, CDR2 SYGVKD. The CDR3 contains 14 residues. Trimming cost V 10 bases and J 0 bases, with 13 bases left between them.